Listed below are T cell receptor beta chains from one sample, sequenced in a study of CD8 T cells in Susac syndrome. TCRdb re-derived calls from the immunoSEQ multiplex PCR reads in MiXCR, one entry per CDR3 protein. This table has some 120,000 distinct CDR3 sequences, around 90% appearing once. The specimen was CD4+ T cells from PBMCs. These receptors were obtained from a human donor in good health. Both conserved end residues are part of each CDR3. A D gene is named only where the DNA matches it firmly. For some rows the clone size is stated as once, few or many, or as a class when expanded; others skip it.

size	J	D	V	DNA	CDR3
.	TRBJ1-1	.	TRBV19	TGTGCCAGTAGTATCCTCCCCGACTCGAACACTGAAGCTTTCTTT	CASSILPDSNTEAFF
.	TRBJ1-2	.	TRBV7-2	TGTGCCAGCAGCCTAGGATTAGATCCGGGGGGACGCGGCTACACCTTC	CASSLGLDPGGRGYTF
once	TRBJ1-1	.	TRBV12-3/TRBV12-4	TGTGCCAGCAGTCGATCCTCCAAAAACACTGAAGCTTTCTTT	CASSRSSKNTEAFF
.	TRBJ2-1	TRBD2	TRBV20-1	TGCAGTGCTAGAGATGGTAGCGGGGGCCGGAAGTTCTTC	CSARDGSGGRKFF
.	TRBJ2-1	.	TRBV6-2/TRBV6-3	TGTGCCAGCAGTTTCGCCGATACAGCGAGCTCCTACAATGAGCAGTTCTTC	CASSFADTASSYNEQFF
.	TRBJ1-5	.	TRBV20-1	TGCAGTGCTCCCGGGCAGTATAGCAATCAGCCCCAGCATTTT	CSAPGQYSNQPQHF
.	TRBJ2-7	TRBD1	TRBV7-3	TGTGCCAGCAGCTCCGGGACAGGGGAATACGAGCAGTACTTC	CASSSGTGEYEQYF
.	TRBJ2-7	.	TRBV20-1	TGCAGTGCTGGGATAGCGGACGAGCAGTACTTC	CSAGIADEQYF
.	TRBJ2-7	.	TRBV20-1	TGCAGTGCTAACGGGGGATCCTACGAGCAGTACTTC	CSANGGSYEQYF
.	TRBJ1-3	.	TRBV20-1	TGCAGTGCTAGACAGGTCGTCTCTGGAAACACCATATATTTT	CSARQVVSGNTIYF
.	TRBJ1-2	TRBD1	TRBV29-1	TGCAGCGTTGATCTGACCGGGACAGGGAACTATGGCTACACCTTC	CSVDLTGTGNYGYTF
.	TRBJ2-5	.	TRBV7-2	TGTGCCAGCAGCTCCCCCAGGGGGACCCAGTACTTC	CASSSPRGTQYF
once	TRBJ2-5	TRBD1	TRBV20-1	TGCAGTGCTACAACAGGGGCCCGACGGGGGACCCAGTACTTC	CSATTGARRGTQYF
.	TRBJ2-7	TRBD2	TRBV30	TGTGCCTGGAGTCTCCGGGAGGTGGGGTACGAGCAGTACTTC	CAWSLREVGYEQYF
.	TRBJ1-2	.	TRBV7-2	TGTGCCAGCAGCTTAGAACCCCTCACCGCAGAAGGCTACACCTTC	CASSLEPLTAEGYTF
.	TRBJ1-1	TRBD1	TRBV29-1	TGCAGCGTTGTTATCCCGACAGGGAAGGCTGAAGCTTTCTTT	CSVVIPTGKAEAFF
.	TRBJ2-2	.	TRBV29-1	TGCAGCGTTGTTGGCGCGGGGAACACCGGGGAGCTGTTTTTT	CSVVGAGNTGELFF
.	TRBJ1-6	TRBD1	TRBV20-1	TGCAGTGCTAGAGATTATACCCGACAGGGGGTAGTCTTATCACCCCTCCACTTT	CSARDYTRQGVVLSPLHF
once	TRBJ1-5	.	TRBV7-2	TGTGCCAGCAGCTTAACAGGAAATAGCAATCAGCCCCAGCATTTT	CASSLTGNSNQPQHF
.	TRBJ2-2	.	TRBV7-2	TGTGCCACCTGGGGGGGGGAGCTGTTTTTT	CATWGGELFF
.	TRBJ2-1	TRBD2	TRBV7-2	TGTGCCAGCAGCTCAAGACTAGCGGGGGAGAGCAATGAGCAGTTCTTC	CASSSRLAGESNEQFF
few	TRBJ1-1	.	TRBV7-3	TGTGCCAGCAGCTTAGGTTCGACAAACACTGAAGCTTTCTTT	CASSLGSTNTEAFF
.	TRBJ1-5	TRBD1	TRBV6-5	TGTGCCAGCAGTTACTCGATCAGGACAGGGGGAGTCAATCAGCCCCAGCATTTT	CASSYSIRTGGVNQPQHF
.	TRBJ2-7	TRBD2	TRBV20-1	TGCAGTGCCCAGTCGCCCCGGACTAGCGTAACCTACGAGCAGTACTTC	CSAQSPRTSVTYEQYF
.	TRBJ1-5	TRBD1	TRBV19	TGTGCCAGTAGTAAGTTACGGGACAGGCGTCAGCCCCAGCATTTT	CASSKLRDRRQPQHF
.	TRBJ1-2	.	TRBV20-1	TGCAGTGCTAGAGATCCCAGGCAGGGGCGCATGGATGGCTACACCTTC	CSARDPRQGRMDGYTF
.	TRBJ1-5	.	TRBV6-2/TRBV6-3	TGTGCCAGCAGTTACTCAGAAAAATCCCAGCATTTT	CASSYSEKSQHF
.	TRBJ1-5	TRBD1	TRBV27	TGTGCCAGCAGTTTAGGGACAGGGTTTCAGCCCCAGCATTTT	CASSLGTGFQPQHF
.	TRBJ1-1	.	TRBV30	TGTGCCTGGACATTCGGAACTGAAGCTTTCTTT	CAWTFGTEAFF
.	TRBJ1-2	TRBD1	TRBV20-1	TGCAGTGCTCCCCGACAGGGGGCCGGTGGCTACACCTTC	CSAPRQGAGGYTF
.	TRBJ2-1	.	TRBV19	TGTGCCAGTAGTATTCCGCAGCGGAGTCCCTACAATGAGCAGTTCTTC	CASSIPQRSPYNEQFF
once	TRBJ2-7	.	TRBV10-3	TGTGCCATCAGTGCCGCGCGGGGCTACGAGCAGTACTTC	CAISAARGYEQYF
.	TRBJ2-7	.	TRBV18	TGTGCCAGCTCACCCCCCACTAGAGTGGACTACGAGCAGTACTTC	CASSPPTRVDYEQYF
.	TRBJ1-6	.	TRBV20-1	TGCAGTGCTAGAGGAGATCACAGGGAAACAACGGTCGTATCACCCCTCCACTTT	CSARGDHRETTVVSPLHF
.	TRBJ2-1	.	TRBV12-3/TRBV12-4	TGTGCCAGCAGTTTGTCCCCACTAGCAGCCTACAATGAGCAGTTCTTC	CASSLSPLAAYNEQFF
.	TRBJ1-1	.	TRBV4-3	TGCGCCAGCAGCCACCAACAGGGCAACACTGAAGCTTTCTTT	CASSHQQGNTEAFF
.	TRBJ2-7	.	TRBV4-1	TGCGCCAGCAGCCAAAAGGAGCTGTACGAGCAGTACTTC	CASSQKELYEQYF
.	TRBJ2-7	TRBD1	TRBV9	TGTGCCAGCAGCGTACGCCGGGACAGCGTTTCCTACGAGCAGTACTTC	CASSVRRDSVSYEQYF
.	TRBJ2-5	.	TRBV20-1	TGCAGTGCTGTTCGCGTCGAGACCCAGTACTTC	CSAVRVETQYF
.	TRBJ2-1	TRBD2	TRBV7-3	TGTGCCAGCAGCTTAGGGCTTAGACGTTCCTTAGGGACTAGCGGGGCCTACAATGAGCAGTTCTTC	CASSLGLRRSLGTSGAYNEQFF
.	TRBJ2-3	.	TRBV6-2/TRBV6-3	TGTGCCAGCAGTTACGTCGGCGGGGAGCCTAGCACAGATACGCAGTATTTT	CASSYVGGEPSTDTQYF
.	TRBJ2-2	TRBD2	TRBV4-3	TGCGCCAGCAGCCAAGATTATATCGAAGCGGGAGGTAACACCGGGGAGCTGTTTTTT	CASSQDYIEAGGNTGELFF
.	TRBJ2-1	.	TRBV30	TGTGCCTGGAGACCCTCCTACAATGAGCAGTTCTTC	CAWRPSYNEQFF
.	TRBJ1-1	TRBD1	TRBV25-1	TGTGCCAGCAGTGGGACAGGGTACACTGAAGCTTTCTTT	CASSGTGYTEAFF
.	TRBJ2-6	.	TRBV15	TGTGCCACCAGCAGAGATCGGAACTCTGGGGCCAACGTCCTGACTTTC	CATSRDRNSGANVLTF
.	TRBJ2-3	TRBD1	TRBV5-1	TGCGCCAGCAGCTTAGACAGGGAGTCGCAGTATTTT	CASSLDRESQYF
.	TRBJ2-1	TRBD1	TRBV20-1	TGCAGTGCTAGGGGGACAGCGAACAATGAGCAGTTCTTC	CSARGTANNEQFF
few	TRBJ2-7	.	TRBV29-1	TGCAGCGTTGAGCTCCTTGGCGAGCAGTACTTC	CSVELLGEQYF
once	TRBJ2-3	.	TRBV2	TGTGCCAGCATAACCATGGACAGCTCTAGCACAGATACGCAGTATTTT	CASITMDSSSTDTQYF
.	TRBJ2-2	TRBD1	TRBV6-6	TGTGCCAGCAGTTACGGGGGACAGGGAAACACCGGGGAGCTGTTTTTT	CASSYGGQGNTGELFF
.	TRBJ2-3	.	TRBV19	TGTGCCAGCCAGAATCGGGCTCCTAGCACAGATACGCAGTATTTT	CASQNRAPSTDTQYF
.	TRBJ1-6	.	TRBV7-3	TGTGCCAGCAGCTTCGGGGGGGGATTTAACAGCAATTCACCCCTCCACTTT	CASSFGGGFNSNSPLHF
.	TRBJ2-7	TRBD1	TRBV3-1	TGTGCCAGCAGCCAAGGCTGGGACAGCTCCTACGAGCAGTACTTC	CASSQGWDSSYEQYF
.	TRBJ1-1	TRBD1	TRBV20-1	TGCAGTGCTACAGGCCGGGACAGTACGCTAGAAGCTTTCTTT	CSATGRDSTLEAFF
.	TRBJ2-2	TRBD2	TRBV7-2	TGTGCCAGCAGCCCTATCACTAGCGGAACCAACACCGGGGAGCTGTTTTTT	CASSPITSGTNTGELFF
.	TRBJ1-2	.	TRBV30	TGTGCCTGGAGTGCGGACAGTACTAACTATGGCTACACCTTC	CAWSADSTNYGYTF
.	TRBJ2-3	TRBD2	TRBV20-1	TGCAGTGCTAGGTTGGGACTAGTTACAGATACGCAGTATTTT	CSARLGLVTDTQYF
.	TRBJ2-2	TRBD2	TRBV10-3	TGTGCCATCAGTGAGTCCACCTTTGCCAGTACTAGCGGGGACACCGGGGAGCTGTTTTTT	CAISESTFASTSGDTGELFF
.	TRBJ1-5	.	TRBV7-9	TGTGCCAGCACCGTAGGCGGGGATCAGCCCCAGCATTTT	CASTVGGDQPQHF